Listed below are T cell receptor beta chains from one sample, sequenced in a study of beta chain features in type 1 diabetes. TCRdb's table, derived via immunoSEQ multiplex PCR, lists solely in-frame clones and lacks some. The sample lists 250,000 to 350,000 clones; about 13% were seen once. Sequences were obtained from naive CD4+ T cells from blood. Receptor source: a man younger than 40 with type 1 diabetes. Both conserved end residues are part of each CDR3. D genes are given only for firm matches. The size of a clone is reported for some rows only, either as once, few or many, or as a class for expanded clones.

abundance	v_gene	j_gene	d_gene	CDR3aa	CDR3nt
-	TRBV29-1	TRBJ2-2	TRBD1	CSVQNYRGQTGELFF	TGCAGCGTACAAAATTACAGGGGGCAAACCGGGGAGCTGTTTTTT
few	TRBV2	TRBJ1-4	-	CASSDRGTNEKLFF	TGTGCCAGCAGTGATCGGGGTACTAATGAAAAACTGTTTTTT
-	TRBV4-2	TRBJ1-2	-	CASSQDADGYTF	TGTGCCAGCAGCCAAGATGCGGATGGCTACACCTTC
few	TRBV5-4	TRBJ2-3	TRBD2	CASSAPGLAGDTQYF	TGTGCCAGCAGTGCACCGGGACTAGCGGGTGATACGCAGTATTTT
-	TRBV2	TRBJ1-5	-	CASNLGAGNQPQHF	TGTGCCAGCAACCTAGGGGCGGGCAATCAGCCCCAGCATTTT
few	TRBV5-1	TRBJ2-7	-	CASSLPGNEQYF	TGCGCCAGCAGCTTGCCGGGGAACGAGCAGTACTTC
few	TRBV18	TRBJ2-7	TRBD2	CASSPRLAGTTYEQYF	TGTGCCAGCTCACCCAGATTAGCGGGGACGACCTACGAGCAGTACTTC
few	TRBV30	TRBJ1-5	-	CAWSVQGNQPQHF	TGTGCCTGGAGTGTACAGGGCAATCAGCCCCAGCATTTT
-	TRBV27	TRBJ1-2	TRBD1	CASSFTTGTNYGYTF	TGTGCCAGCAGTTTCACGACAGGGACTAACTATGGCTACACCTTC
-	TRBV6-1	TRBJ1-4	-	CASSPHTPNEKLFF	TGTGCCAGCAGCCCACACACACCCAATGAAAAACTGTTTTTT
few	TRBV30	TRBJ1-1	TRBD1	CAWSPRDRVPEAFF	TGTGCCTGGAGTCCCCGGGACAGGGTCCCTGAAGCTTTCTTT
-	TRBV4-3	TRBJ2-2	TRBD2	CASSQEGPSGMNTGELFF	TGCGCCAGCAGCCAAGAGGGGCCTAGCGGAATGAACACCGGGGAGCTGTTTTTT
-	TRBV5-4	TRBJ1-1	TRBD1	CASSSNRGPEAFF	TGTGCCAGCAGCTCCAACAGGGGTCCTGAAGCTTTCTTT
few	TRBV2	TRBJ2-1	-	CASRYLSDNEQFF	TGTGCCAGCAGATATCTCTCGGACAATGAGCAGTTCTTC
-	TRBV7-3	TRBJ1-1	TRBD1	CASSENRDRGTEAFF	TGTGCCAGCAGCGAAAACCGGGACAGGGGCACTGAAGCTTTCTTT
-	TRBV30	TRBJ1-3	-	CAWTPLGNTIYF	TGTGCCTGGACACCACTTGGAAACACCATATATTTT
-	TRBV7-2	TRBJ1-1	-	CASSTYRVGNTEAFF	TGTGCCAGCAGCACTTACAGGGTTGGGAACACTGAAGCTTTCTTT
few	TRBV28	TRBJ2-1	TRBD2	CASTTGGTSGRAMFF	TGTGCCAGCACCACGGGAGGGACTAGCGGGAGGGCCATGTTCTTC
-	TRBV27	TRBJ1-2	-	CASSLGGRYGYTF	TGTGCCAGCAGTTTGGGGGGTCGGTATGGCTACACCTTC
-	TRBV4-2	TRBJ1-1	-	CASSQGAGALNTEAFF	TGTGCCAGCAGCCAGGGAGCAGGGGCCCTGAACACTGAAGCTTTCTTT
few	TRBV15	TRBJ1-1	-	CATSRAEGRTEAFF	TGTGCCACCAGCAGAGCGGAGGGCAGGACTGAAGCTTTCTTT
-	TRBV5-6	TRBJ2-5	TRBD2	CASSISGREETQYF	TGTGCCAGCAGCATTAGCGGGAGGGAAGAGACCCAGTACTTC
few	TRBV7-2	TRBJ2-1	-	CASSSDSEQFF	TGTGCCAGCAGCTCAGACAGTGAGCAGTTCTTC
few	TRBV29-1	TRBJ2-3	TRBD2	CSVRRDYQTDTQYF	TGCAGCGTTCGTCGGGACTACCAAACAGATACGCAGTATTTT
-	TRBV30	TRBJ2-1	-	CAWSLKGGYNEQFF	TGTGCCTGGAGCCTCAAGGGGGGGTACAATGAGCAGTTCTTC
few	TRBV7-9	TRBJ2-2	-	CASSLLEAGELFF	TGTGCCAGCAGCTTGTTAGAAGCCGGGGAGCTGTTTTTT
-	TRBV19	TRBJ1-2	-	CASSIHRSGEYGYTF	TGTGCCAGTAGTATCCACCGGTCGGGGGAATATGGCTACACCTTC
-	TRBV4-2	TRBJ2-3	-	CASSPRAAGSPTDTQYF	TGTGCCAGCAGCCCCCGAGCGGCGGGATCCCCCACAGATACGCAGTATTTT
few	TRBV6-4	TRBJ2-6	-	CASSNSGANVLTF	TGTGCCAGCAGCAATTCAGGGGCCAACGTCCTGACTTTC
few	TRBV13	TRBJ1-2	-	CASSLVGGGHYGYTF	TGTGCCAGCAGCTTAGTCGGCGGGGGGCATTATGGCTACACCTTC
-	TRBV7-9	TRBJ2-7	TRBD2	CASSLGLAEGYEQYF	TGTGCCAGCAGCCTTGGACTAGCGGAGGGGTACGAGCAGTACTTC
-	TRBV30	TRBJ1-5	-	CAWSRSGPQHF	TGTGCCTGGAGTCGGAGTGGCCCCCAGCATTTT
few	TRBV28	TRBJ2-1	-	CASSFPGSGDEQFF	TGTGCCAGCAGTTTCCCCGGGAGCGGTGATGAGCAGTTCTTC
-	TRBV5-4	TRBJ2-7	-	CASSSRVGVTYEQYF	TGTGCCAGCAGCTCCCGGGTCGGGGTCACCTACGAGCAGTACTTC
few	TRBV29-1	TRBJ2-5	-	CSVTEYQETQYF	TGCAGCGTGACTGAGTACCAAGAGACCCAGTACTTC
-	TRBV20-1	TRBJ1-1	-	CSAPNTEAFF	TGCAGTGCTCCAAACACTGAAGCTTTCTTT
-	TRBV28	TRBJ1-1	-	CASSLQQGWGEAFF	TGTGCCAGCAGCTTACAACAGGGCTGGGGTGAAGCTTTCTTT
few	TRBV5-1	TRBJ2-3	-	CASSLWVGGTTDTQYF	TGCGCCAGCAGCTTGTGGGTCGGCGGGACCACAGATACGCAGTATTTT
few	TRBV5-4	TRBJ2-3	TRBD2	CASSLAGASTDTQYF	TGTGCCAGCAGCTTAGCGGGGGCTAGCACAGATACGCAGTATTTT
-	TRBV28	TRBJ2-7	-	CASSWGTHEQYF	TGTGCCAGCAGTTGGGGGACACACGAGCAGTACTTC
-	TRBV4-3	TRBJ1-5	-	CASSQGPTVGGGPQHF	TGCGCCAGCAGCCAAGGGCCGACCGTAGGCGGTGGGCCCCAGCATTTT
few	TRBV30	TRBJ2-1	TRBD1	CAWEEWTGANNEQFF	TGTGCCTGGGAAGAATGGACAGGGGCCAACAATGAGCAGTTCTTC
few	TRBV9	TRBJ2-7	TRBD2	CASSVGTSGNEQYF	TGTGCCAGCAGCGTAGGGACTAGCGGGAACGAGCAGTACTTC
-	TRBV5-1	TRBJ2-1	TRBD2	CASSLASGTYNEQFF	TGCGCCAGCAGCTTGGCTAGCGGGACATACAATGAGCAGTTCTTC
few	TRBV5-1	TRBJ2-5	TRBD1	CASSLDRGRGETQYF	TGCGCCAGCAGCTTAGACAGGGGGCGAGGAGAGACCCAGTACTTC
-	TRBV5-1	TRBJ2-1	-	CASSLAIGGSYNEQFF	TGCGCCAGCAGCTTGGCTATCGGGGGCTCCTACAATGAGCAGTTCTTC
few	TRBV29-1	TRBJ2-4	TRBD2	CSVGRGAKNIQYF	TGCAGCGTCGGGCGGGGGGCGAAGAACATTCAGTACTTC
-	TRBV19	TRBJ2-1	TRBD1	CASARTGQYSNNEQFF	TGTGCCAGTGCCCGAACGGGACAGTACTCGAACAATGAGCAGTTCTTC
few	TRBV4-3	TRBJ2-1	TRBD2	CASSRGLAVYNEQFF	TGCGCCAGCAGCCGCGGACTAGCGGTCTACAATGAGCAGTTCTTC
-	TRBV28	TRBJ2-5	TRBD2	CASSLSLAGGRRETQYF	TGTGCCAGCAGTTTATCACTAGCGGGAGGTCGCAGGGAGACCCAGTACTTC
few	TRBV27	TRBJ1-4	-	CASSRGRYEKLFF	TGTGCCAGCAGCAGGGGTCGATATGAAAAACTGTTTTTT
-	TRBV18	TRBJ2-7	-	CASSPLVGQGSYEQYF	TGTGCCAGCTCACCATTGGTCGGGCAGGGTTCTTACGAGCAGTACTTC
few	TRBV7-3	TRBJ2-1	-	CASSLKTTLNEQFF	TGTGCCAGCAGCCTGAAGACTACACTCAATGAGCAGTTCTTC
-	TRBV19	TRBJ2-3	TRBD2	CASSILADFTDTQYF	TGTGCCAGTAGTATCCTAGCGGATTTCACAGATACGCAGTATTTT
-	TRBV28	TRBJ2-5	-	CASSLSRAGGETQYF	TGTGCCAGCAGTTTATCCAGGGCAGGGGGGGAGACCCAGTACTTC
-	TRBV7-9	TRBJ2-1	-	CASSFPRGNEQFF	TGTGCCAGCAGCTTCCCCAGGGGCAATGAGCAGTTCTTC
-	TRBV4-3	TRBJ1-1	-	CASSQESQAEAFF	TGCGCCAGCAGCCAAGAATCCCAGGCTGAAGCTTTCTTT
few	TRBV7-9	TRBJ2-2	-	CASSSSTGELFF	TGTGCCAGCAGCTCTAGCACCGGGGAGCTGTTTTTT
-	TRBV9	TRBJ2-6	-	CASSVAGTGANVLTF	TGTGCCAGCAGCGTAGCAGGAACTGGGGCCAACGTCCTGACTTTC
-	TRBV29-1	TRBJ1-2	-	CSVGEVVGYTF	TGCAGCGTCGGAGAGGTAGTAGGCTACACCTTC